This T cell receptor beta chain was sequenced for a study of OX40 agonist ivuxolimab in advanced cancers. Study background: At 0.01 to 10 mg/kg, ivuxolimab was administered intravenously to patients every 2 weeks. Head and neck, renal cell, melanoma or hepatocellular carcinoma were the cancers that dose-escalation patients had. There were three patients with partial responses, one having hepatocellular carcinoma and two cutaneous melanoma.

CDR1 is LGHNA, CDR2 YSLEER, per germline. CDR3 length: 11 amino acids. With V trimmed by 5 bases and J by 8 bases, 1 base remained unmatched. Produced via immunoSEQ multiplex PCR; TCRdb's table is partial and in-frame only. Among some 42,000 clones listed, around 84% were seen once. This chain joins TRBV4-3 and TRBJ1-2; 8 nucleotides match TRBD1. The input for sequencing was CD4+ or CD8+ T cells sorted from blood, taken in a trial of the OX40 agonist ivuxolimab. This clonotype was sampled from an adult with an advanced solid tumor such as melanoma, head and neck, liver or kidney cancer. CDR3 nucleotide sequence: TGCGCCAGCAGCGGACAGGGAGGCTACACCTTC. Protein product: CASSGQGGYTF.